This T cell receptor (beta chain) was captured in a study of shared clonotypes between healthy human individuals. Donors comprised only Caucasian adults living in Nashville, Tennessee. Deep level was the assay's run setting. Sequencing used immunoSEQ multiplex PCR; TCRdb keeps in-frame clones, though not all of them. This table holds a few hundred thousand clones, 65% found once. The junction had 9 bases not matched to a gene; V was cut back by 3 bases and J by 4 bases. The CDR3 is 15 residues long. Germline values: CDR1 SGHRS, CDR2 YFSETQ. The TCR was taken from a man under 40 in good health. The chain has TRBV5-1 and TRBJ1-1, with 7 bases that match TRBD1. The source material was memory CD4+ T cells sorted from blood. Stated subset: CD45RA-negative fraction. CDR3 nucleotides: TGCGCCAGCAGCTGGTCTACAGGGGTAGGCACTGAAGCTTTCTTT. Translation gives CASSWSTGVGTEAFF.